What follows is one TCR beta chain and its context. What it binds is not known. The data are from a study of shared clonotypes between healthy human individuals. CDR3 length: 17 residues. Germline V gives CDR1 MGHRA, CDR2 YSYEKL. The V end was cut by 3 bases, the J end by 2 bases, with 18 bases between. The donors, healthy adults who were HIV-negative, had experienced no recent acute infections or vaccinations. Only Caucasian adults living in Nashville, Tennessee made up the donor group. TCRdb's copy holds only in-frame clones and misses some; the assay was immunoSEQ multiplex PCR. The sample has approximately 2.1 million clones, more than 80% seen once. Study-wide points: Sequencing depth was expected to affect clonotype sharing among donors. Larger estimated richness was generally seen in naive subsets than in memory subsets.

The source material was naive CD4+ T cells from PBMCs. Stated subset: CD45RA+ positively selected. V usage is TRBV4-1 and J usage is TRBJ2-3; perhaps D is TRBD1 or TRBD2 (7 bases each). This clonotype was obtained from a man in his late teens or twenties in good health. Some clones in this sample may be carry-over from other donors' samples. This chain's CDR3 is CASSHAKTGRDTDTQYF. In DNA, the CDR3 is TGCGCCAGCAGCCACGCGAAGACAGGGAGGGACACAGATACGCAGTATTTT.